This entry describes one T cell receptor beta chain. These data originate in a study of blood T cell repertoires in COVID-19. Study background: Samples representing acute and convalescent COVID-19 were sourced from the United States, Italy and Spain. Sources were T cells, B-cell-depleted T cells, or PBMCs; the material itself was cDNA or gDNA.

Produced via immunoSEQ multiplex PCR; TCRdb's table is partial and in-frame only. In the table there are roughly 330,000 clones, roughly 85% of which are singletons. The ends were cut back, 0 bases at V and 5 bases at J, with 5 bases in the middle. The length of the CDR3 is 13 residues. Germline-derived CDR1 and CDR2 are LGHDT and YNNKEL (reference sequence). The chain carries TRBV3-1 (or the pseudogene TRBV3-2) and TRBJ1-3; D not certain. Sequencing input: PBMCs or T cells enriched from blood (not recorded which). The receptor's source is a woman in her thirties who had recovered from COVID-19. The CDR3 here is CASSQDHRNTIYF. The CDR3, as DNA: TGTGCCAGCAGCCAAGATCATCGAAACACCATATATTTT.